Following are 19 T cell receptor beta chains from one sample sequenced in a study of cytomegalovirus exposure and HLA in healthy donors. With 60 Vbeta and 13 Jbeta primers, the PCR was carried out. Sequenced by immunoSEQ multiplex PCR; TCRdb stores in-frame clones only, minus some. The sample records some 110,000 clones, 81% being singletons. Sequencing input: PBMCs. All receptors derive from a woman in her 30s in good health and CMV-seronegative.

With respect to this clone: The junction departs from germline at one end; a sequencing error may be responsible. The chain combines TRBV6-8 with TRBJ1-1, with TRBD1 as a possible D gene (6 bases). This CDR3 has 23 residues. CDR1 and CDR2 (germline): MNHGY, SAAAGT. The CDR3 DNA follows: TGTGCCAGCAGTTACACACAAACCCCCCGCTATACAGGGTTTCAGGGCATGAACACTGAAGCTTCCTTT. Amino acid sequence: CASSYTQTPRYTGFQGMNTEASF.

The chain recombines TRBV15 with TRBJ2-7; TRBD2 matches 10 bases. There are 18 residues in the CDR3. The trim removed 2 bases at V and 5 bases at J, leaving 15 bases unmatched. CDR1 is LNHNV and CDR2 is YYDKDF in the germline V gene (reference sequence). CDR3 nucleotides: TGTGCCACCAGCAGACTAGGAGAAGCGGGAGGGCCTATCCACGAGCAGTACTTC. Amino acids: CATSRLGEAGGPIHEQYF.

The CDR3 DNA reads TGTGCCAGCAGCGTAGGGTTAGGGGCCAGTCAGCCCCAGCATTTT. Translated: CASSVGLGASQPQHF. The chain carries TRBV9 and TRBJ1-5; D possibly corresponds to TRBD1 (5 bases). Deletions cut 0 bases from V and 6 bases from J, with 13 bases between. The CDR3 runs 15 residues. Looked up from germline, CDR1 is SGDLS and CDR2 is YYNGEE.

The chain couples TRBV27 to TRBJ2-3; D possibly corresponds to TRBD2 (6 bases). Germline values: CDR1 MNHEY, CDR2 SMNVEV (reference sequence). The CDR3 has 17 amino acids. Trimming removed 5 bases at V and 6 bases at J, with 24 bases between. In DNA, the CDR3 is TGTGCCAGCAGTGCCCGGGGTAGCGGCCTTGGTGCGGATACGCAGTATTTT. This codes for CASSARGSGLGADTQYF.

This clone was seen just once. The J gene is TRBJ2-5, the V gene TRBV4-1; D unresolved. Per the germline V gene, CDR1 is MGHRA and CDR2 is YSYEKL. Trimming removed 0 bases at V and 4 bases at J, with 9 bases between. This CDR3 contains 14 residues. This chain's CDR3 is CASSQDTRLETQYF. The CDR3 nucleotides are TGCGCCAGCAGCCAAGATACCAGGTTAGAGACCCAGTACTTC.

The chain combines TRBV6-4 with TRBJ2-3; D remains unclear. The CDR3 is made up of 12 amino acids. The V gene lost 8 bases and the J gene lost 0 bases, with 6 bases spanning the gap. The germline V gene encodes CDR1 MRHNA and CDR2 SNTAGT. The DNA for the CDR3 is TGTGCCAGCTCTTCTAGCACAGATACGCAGTATTTT. As protein: CASSSSTDTQYF.

In this sample, this clone turned up a few times. The V gene is TRBV25-1, the J gene TRBJ1-4; D might be TRBD1 (6 bases). V was clipped by 2 bases and J by 0 bases, with 10 bases between them. The germline V gene has CDR1 MGHDK and CDR2 SYGVNS. CDR3 length: 16 residues. CDR3 sequence: CASSETGITTNEKLFF. CDR3 nucleotide sequence: TGTGCCAGCAGTGAAACAGGGATTACAACTAATGAAAAACTGTTTTTT.

J is TRBJ1-4 and V is TRBV29-1, with TRBD1 identical over 9 bases. The CDR3 is 12 residues long. V shed 6 bases and J 5 bases; nucleotides not matched to a gene: 1. Germline CDR1 SQVTM, CDR2 ANQGSEA. The CDR3 here is CSVGQGNEKLFF. CDR3 coding DNA: TGCAGCGTGGGACAGGGAAATGAAAAACTGTTTTTT.

Of note for this clone: One junction end disagrees with the germline gene, perhaps due to a read error. The J gene is TRBJ1-1, the V gene TRBV4-1, with 7 positions matching TRBD1. The CDR3 extends over 16 amino acids. Germline V CDR1 and CDR2: MGHRA, YSYEKL. The CDR3 protein is CASSQAAGGTDTEAFF. The CDR3 DNA is TGTGCCAGCAGCCAAGCGGCAGGGGGTACAGACACTGAAGCTTTCTTT.

This chain uses TRBV30 with TRBJ2-5, with 7 bases that match TRBD2. This CDR3 contains 13 residues. CDR1 is GTSNPN, CDR2 SVGIG, per germline (reference sequence). J gave up 7 bases and V 4 bases, and 9 bases lay outside the gene matches. The CDR3 reads CAWTGGPQGTQYF. In DNA, the CDR3 is TGTGCCTGGACGGGAGGCCCCCAGGGGACCCAGTACTTC. Complete variable domain (other parts from reference TRBV30 and TRBJ2-5): SQTIHQWPATLVQPVGSPLSLECTVEGTSNPNLYWYRQAAGRGLQLLFYSVGIGQISSEVPQNLSASRPQDRQFILSSKKLLLSDSGFYLCAWTGGPQGTQYFGPGTRLLVL.

The chain uses TRBV4-2 and TRBJ2-6; weak D call: TRBD1 (5 bases). The CDR3 runs 16 residues. V dropped 1 base and J dropped 4 bases, with 11 bases sitting between them. Germline-derived CDR1 and CDR2 are LGHNA and YNFKEQ. CDR3 nucleotides: TGTGCCAGCAGCCAAGTTTCAGGGTCCGGGGCCAACGTCCTGACTTTC. Translating gives CASSQVSGSGANVLTF.

The rearrangement links TRBV5-5 to TRBJ1-4, with D hard to call. Per germline, CDR1 SGHKS and CDR2 YYEKEE (reference sequence). The V and J ends lost 2 bases and 0 bases respectively, with 8 bases between them. This CDR3 is built from 15 residues. The CDR3 loop is CASSLRHTTNEKLFF. CDR3 sequence (DNA): TGTGCCAGCAGCTTACGACACACAACTAATGAAAAACTGTTTTTT.

The V call is TRBV11-2, the J call TRBJ2-1, with 9 bases that match TRBD2. This CDR3 contains 15 residues. The V segment lost 5 bases and the J segment 4 bases; nucleotides outside the gene matches: 6. Per germline, CDR1 SGHAT and CDR2 FQNNGV. CDR3 in DNA: TGTGCCAGCAGCATACGGACTAGCGAGTACAATGAGCAGTTCTTC. This encodes CASSIRTSEYNEQFF.

This chain connects TRBV6-6 to TRBJ2-1, with TRBD1 matching over 7 bases. The CDR3 totals 16 residues. CDR1 is MNHNY, CDR2 SVGAGI, per germline (reference sequence). The junction had 13 bases not matched to a gene; V was cut back by 6 bases and J by 5 bases. The CDR3 nucleotides are TGTGCCAGCAGCCCCCCGGGACAGATGGGGAACAATGAGCAGTTCTTC. Its protein is CASSPPGQMGNNEQFF.

V and J are TRBV9 and TRBJ2-3, with 16 bases aligning to TRBD2. The germline CDR1 and CDR2 sequences are SGDLS and YYNGEE. The CDR3 has 18 residues. V gave up 2 bases and J gave up 3 bases; unmatched junction bases: 6. The CDR3 DNA is TGTGCCAGCAGCGTCGGGACTAGCGGGAGGGCCGTGACAGATACGCAGTATTTT. Protein product: CASSVGTSGRAVTDTQYF.

J is TRBJ1-2 and V is TRBV4-2; 7 bases fit TRBD1. Per the germline V gene, CDR1 is LGHNA and CDR2 is YNFKEQ. The CDR3 sequence is 15 residues long. The trim removed 4 bases at V and 4 bases at J, leaving 9 bases unmatched. The CDR3 DNA follows: TGTGCCAGCAGCCCCCCCGGGACAGAAGCCTATGGCTACACCTTC. As protein: CASSPPGTEAYGYTF.

The chain joins TRBV7-3 to TRBJ1-1, with 7 bases fitting TRBD1. V lost 0 bases and J lost 1; bases outside the gene matches: 2. This CDR3 has 15 residues. Germline V gene sequence: CDR1 SGHTA, CDR2 FQGTGA. CDR3 sequence: CASSLTGQQNTEAFF. The CDR3 nucleotides read TGTGCCAGCAGCTTAACGGGACAGCAGAACACTGAAGCTTTCTTT.

CDR3 sequence reads: CATAPGLQETQYF. CDR3 bases: TGTGCCACCGCACCGGGTCTACAAGAGACCCAGTACTTC. This rearrangement joins TRBV15 to TRBJ2-5; no clear D gene. The CDR3 extends over 13 amino acids. The V end was cut by 8 bases, the J end by 2 bases, with 12 bases between. Germline V gene data show CDR1 as LNHNV and CDR2 as YYDKDF (reference sequence).

The rearrangement joins TRBV20-1 to TRBJ2-7; D is ambiguous. In germline, CDR1 is DFQATT, CDR2 SNEGSKA (reference sequence). This CDR3 is built from 11 residues. CDR3 nucleotide sequence: TGCAGCATAAAAGAGGACTACGAGCAGTACTTC. This translates into CSIKEDYEQYF.